This T cell receptor beta chain was profiled in a study of blood T cell repertoires in COVID-19. Study-wide context: Both acute and convalescent COVID-19 samples were obtained from the United States, Italy and Spain.

In the original processing: Reference gene primer amplification gave estimated nucleated cell counts. Repertoires were generated with immunoSEQ multiplex PCR, while TCRdb's copy carries only in-frame clones and drops some. That table supplies the V and J calls and clone size; D and trimming were determined from the DNA. Among some 120,000 clones listed, about nine tenths were seen once. CDR1 LNHDA and CDR2 SQIVND come from the germline V gene (reference sequence). The CDR3 runs to 16 residues. V gave up 3 bases and J gave up 0 bases, with 12 bases separating them. The receptor's source is a man aged 50 or older with active COVID-19. The chain carries TRBV19 and TRBJ1-5; perhaps TRBD1 as D (6 bases). The sample comprised peripheral blood. The CDR3 protein is CASSINRAYSNQPQHF. CDR3 coding DNA: TGTGCCAGTAGTATTAACAGGGCTTATAGCAATCAGCCCCAGCATTTT.